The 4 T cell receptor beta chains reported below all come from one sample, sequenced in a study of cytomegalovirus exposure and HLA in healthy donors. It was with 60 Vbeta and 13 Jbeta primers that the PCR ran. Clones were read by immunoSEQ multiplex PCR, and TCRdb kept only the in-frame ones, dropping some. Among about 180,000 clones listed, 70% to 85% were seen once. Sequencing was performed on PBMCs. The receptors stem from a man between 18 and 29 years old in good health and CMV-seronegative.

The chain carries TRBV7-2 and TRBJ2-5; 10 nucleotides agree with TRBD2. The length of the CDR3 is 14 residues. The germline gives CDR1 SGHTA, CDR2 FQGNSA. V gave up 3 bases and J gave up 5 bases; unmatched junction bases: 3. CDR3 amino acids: CASSFSSGGETQYF. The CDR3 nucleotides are TGTGCCAGCAGCTTCAGTAGCGGGGGGGAGACCCAGTACTTC.

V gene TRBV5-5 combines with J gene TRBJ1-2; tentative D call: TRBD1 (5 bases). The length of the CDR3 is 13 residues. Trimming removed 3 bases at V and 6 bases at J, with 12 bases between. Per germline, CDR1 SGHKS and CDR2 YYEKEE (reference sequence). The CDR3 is CASSSRRGHGYTF. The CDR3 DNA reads TGTGCCAGCAGCTCCCGAAGGGGCCATGGCTACACCTTC. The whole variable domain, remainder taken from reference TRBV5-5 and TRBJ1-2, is DAGVTQSPTHLIKTRGQQVTLRCSPISGHKSVSWYQQVLGQGPQFIFQYYEKEERGRGNFPDRFSARQFPNYSSELNVNALLLGDSALYLCASSSRRGHGYTFGSGTRLTVV.

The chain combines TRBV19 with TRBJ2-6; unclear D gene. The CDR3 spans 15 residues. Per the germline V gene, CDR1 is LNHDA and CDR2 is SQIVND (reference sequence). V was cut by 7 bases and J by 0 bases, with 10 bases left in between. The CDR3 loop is CASNRGSSGANVLTF. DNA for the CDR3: TGTGCCAGTAATAGAGGATCCTCTGGGGCCAACGTCCTGACTTTC.

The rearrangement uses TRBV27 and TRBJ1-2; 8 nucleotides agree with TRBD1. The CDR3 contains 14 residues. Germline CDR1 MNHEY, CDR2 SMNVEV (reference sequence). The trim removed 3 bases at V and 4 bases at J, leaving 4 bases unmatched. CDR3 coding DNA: TGTGCCAGCAGTTTCGGAGACAGGGGCTATGGCTACACCTTC. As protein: CASSFGDRGYGYTF.